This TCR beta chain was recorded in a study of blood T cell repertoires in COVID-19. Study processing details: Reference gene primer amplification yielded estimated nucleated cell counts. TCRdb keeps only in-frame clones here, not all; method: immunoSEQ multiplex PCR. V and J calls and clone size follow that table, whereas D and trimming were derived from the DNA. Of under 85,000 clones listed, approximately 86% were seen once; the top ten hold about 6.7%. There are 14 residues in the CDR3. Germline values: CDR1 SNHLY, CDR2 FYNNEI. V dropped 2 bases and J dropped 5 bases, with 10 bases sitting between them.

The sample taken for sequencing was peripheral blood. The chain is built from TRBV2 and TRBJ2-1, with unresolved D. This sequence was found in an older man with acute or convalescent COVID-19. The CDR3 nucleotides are TGTGCCAGCAGTGAATTAAGCGTCAACAATGAGCAGTTCTTC. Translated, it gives CASSELSVNNEQFF. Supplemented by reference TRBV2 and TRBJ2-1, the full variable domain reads EPEVTQTPSHQVTQMGQEVILRCVPISNHLYFYWYRQILGQKVEFLVSFYNNEISEKSEIFDDQFSVERPDGSNFTLKIRSTKLEDSAMYFCASSELSVNNEQFFGPGTRLTVL.